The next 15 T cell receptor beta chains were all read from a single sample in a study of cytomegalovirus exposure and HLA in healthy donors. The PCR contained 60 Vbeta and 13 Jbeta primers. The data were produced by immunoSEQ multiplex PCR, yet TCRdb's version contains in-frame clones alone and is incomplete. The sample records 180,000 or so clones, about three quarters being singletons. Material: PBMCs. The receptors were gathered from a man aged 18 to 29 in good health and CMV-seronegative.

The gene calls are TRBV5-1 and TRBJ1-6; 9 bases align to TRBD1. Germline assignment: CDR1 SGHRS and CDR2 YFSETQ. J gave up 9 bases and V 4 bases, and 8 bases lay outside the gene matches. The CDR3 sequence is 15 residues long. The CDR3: CASSVKQGAGSPLHF. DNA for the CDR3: TGCGCCAGCAGCGTCAAACAGGGGGCAGGTTCACCCCTCCACTTT.

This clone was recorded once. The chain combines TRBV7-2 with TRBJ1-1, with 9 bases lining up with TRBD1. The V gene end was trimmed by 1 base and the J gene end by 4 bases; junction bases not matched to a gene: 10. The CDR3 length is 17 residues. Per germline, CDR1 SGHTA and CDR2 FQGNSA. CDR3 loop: CASSLGGTGWGRTEAFF. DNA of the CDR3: TGTGCCAGCAGCTTAGGTGGGACAGGGTGGGGTCGCACTGAAGCTTTCTTT. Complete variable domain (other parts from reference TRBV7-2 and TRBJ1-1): GAGVSQSPSNKVTEKGKDVELRCDPISGHTALYWYRQSLGQGLEFLIYFQGNSAPDKSGLPSDRFSAERTGGSVSTLTIQRTQQEDSAVYLCASSLGGTGWGRTEAFFGQGTRLTVV.

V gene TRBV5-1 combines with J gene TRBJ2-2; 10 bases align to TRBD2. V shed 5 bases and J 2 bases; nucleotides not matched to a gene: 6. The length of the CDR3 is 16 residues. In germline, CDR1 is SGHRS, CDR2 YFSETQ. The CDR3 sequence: CASSRSSGGNTGELFF. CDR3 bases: TGCGCCAGCAGTCGTTCTAGCGGGGGCAACACCGGGGAGCTGTTTTTT.

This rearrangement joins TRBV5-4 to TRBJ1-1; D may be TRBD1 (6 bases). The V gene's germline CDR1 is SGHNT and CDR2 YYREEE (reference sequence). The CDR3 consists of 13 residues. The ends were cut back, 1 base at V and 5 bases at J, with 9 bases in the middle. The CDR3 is CASSLRGNTEAFF. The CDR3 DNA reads TGTGCCAGCAGCTTGAGGGGGAATACTGAAGCTTTCTTT.

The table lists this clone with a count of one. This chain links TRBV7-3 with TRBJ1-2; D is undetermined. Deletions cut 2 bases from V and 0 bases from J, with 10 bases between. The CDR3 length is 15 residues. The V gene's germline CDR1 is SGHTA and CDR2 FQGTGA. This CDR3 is CASSLDHRSNYGYTF. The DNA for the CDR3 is TGTGCCAGCAGCTTAGACCACAGATCTAACTATGGCTACACCTTC.

The CDR3 region has the DNA TGCGCCAGCAGCCAAGATGAGGAGTACAATGAGCAGTTCTTC. It encodes CASSQDEEYNEQFF. The chain couples TRBV4-3 to TRBJ2-1; D remains ambiguous. V was cut by 0 bases and J by 4 bases, with 7 bases left in between. Germline CDR1 and CDR2: LGHNA and YSLEER. The CDR3 has 14 residues.

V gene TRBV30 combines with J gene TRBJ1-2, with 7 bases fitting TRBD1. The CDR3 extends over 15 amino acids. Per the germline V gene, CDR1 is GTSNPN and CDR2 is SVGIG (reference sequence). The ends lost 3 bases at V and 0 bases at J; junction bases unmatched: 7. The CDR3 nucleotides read TGTGCCTGGAGGTCCCAGGGGGTAACTAACTATGGCTACACCTTC. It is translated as CAWRSQGVTNYGYTF.

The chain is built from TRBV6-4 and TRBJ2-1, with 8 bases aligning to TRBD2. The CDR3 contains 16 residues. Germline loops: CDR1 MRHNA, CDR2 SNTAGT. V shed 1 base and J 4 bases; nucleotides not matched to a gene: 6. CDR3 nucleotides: TGTGCCAGCAGTGACTTTCCGGGGGGGGTATACAATGAGCAGTTCTTC. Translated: CASSDFPGGVYNEQFF.

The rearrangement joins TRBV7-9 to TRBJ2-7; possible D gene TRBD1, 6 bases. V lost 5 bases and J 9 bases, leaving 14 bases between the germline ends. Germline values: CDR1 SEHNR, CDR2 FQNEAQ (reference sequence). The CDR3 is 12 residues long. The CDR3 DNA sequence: TGTGCCAGCAGCACGACAGGTACCGGGCAGTACTTC. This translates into CASSTTGTGQYF. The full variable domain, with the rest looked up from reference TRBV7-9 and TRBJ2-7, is DTGVSQNPRHKITKRGQNVTFRCDPISEHNRLYWYRQTLGQGPEFLTYFQNEAQLEKSRLLSDRFSAERPKGSFSTLEIQRTEQGDSAMYLCASSTTGTGQYFGPGTRLTVT.

DNA of the CDR3: TGTGCCAGCAGCTTGGGACTGGCGGCCTACGAGCAGTACTTC. This sequence encodes CASSLGLAAYEQYF. The chain recombines TRBV7-2 with TRBJ2-7; TRBD2 is a possible D gene (6 bases). Trimming pared 3 bases from V and 2 bases from J, leaving 11 bases between. CDR1 and CDR2 (germline): SGHTA, FQGNSA. The CDR3 is made up of 14 amino acids.

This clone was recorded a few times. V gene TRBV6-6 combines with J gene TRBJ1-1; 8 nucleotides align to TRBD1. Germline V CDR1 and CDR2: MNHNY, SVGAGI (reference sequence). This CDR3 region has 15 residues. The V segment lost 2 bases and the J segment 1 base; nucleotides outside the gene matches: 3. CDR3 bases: TGTGCCAGCAGTTACCCGACAGGGGAGAACACTGAAGCTTTCTTT. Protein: CASSYPTGENTEAFF.

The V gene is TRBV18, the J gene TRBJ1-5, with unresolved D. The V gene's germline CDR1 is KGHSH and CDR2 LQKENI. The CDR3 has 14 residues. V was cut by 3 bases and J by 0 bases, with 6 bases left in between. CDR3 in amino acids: CASSPAVSNQPQHF. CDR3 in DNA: TGTGCCAGCTCACCGGCAGTTAGCAATCAGCCCCAGCATTTT.

CDR3 DNA: TGCGCCAGCAGCCCGGGACAGGGTGGTAAGACCCAGTACTTC. The encoded protein is CASSPGQGGKTQYF. The rearrangement joins TRBV5-1 to TRBJ2-5, with TRBD1 matching 9 bases. Germline values: CDR1 SGHRS, CDR2 YFSETQ. The CDR3 is 14 amino acids. The junction had 7 bases not matched to a gene; V was cut back by 4 bases and J by 6 bases.

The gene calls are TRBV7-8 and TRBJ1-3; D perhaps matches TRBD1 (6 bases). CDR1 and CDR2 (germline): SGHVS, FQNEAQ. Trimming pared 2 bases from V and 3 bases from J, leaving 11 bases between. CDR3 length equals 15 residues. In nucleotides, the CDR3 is TGTGCCAGCAGCTTATCTGAGGGGGTTGGAAACACCATATATTTT. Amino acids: CASSLSEGVGNTIYF.

CDR3: CASSVGTVSNTEAFF. DNA of the CDR3: TGTGCCAGCAGCGTTGGGACAGTTTCGAACACTGAAGCTTTCTTT. V gene TRBV9 combines with J gene TRBJ1-1; 7 bases agree with TRBD1. Germline values: CDR1 SGDLS, CDR2 YYNGEE. The CDR3 consists of 15 residues. V lost 2 bases and J lost 1; bases outside the gene matches: 5.